These T cell receptor beta chains were read from a single sample in a study of blood T cell repertoires in COVID-19. The assay was immunoSEQ multiplex PCR, and TCRdb's table has in-frame clones only and misses some. The sample records 140,000 to 150,000 clones, about 85% being singletons. Sequenced material: peripheral blood. The receptors originated from a human donor with acute or convalescent COVID-19. The donor label of this sample is uncertain. Each CDR3 is given with its conserved first and last residue. Each record gives: J gene, V gene, D gene, clone size, CDR3 DNA, CDR3 protein. D genes are given only for firm matches. Size is omitted from some rows. Given values are once, few, many or a class for expanded clones.

>TRBJ1-3|TRBV19|-|few
TGTGCCAGTAGTGAACAGGCCTCTGGAAACACCATATATTTT
CASSEQASGNTIYF
>TRBJ1-2|TRBV7-9|TRBD1|-
TGTGCCAGCAGCTTAGGGAACACAGGGGGCTATGGCTACACCTTC
CASSLGNTGGYGYTF
>TRBJ1-6|TRBV5-6|-|few
TGTGCCAGCAGCTTGGGTACAGGGTACAATTCACCCCTCCACTTT
CASSLGTGYNSPLHF
>TRBJ1-2|TRBV7-9|-|-
TGTGCCAGCAGCCCCCAAGGAGGTGGGGAGGGGAACTATGGCTACACCTTC
CASSPQGGGEGNYGYTF
>TRBJ1-2|TRBV7-3|-|-
TGTGCCAGCAGCTCCTCGCACACAGGGTTCTATGGCTACACCTTC
CASSSSHTGFYGYTF
>TRBJ2-7|TRBV11-2|TRBD2|-
TGTGCCAGCAGCTCAAATAGCGGGGACGCGGAGGAGCAGTACTTC
CASSSNSGDAEEQYF
>TRBJ2-1|TRBV27|TRBD2|-
TGTGCCAGCAGCGGACTAGCGGGAAGGGGTGAGCAGTTCTTC
CASSGLAGRGEQFF
>TRBJ1-2|TRBV5-1|-|-
TGCGCCAGCAGCTTGGCTTCTGTCAACTATGGCTACACCTTC
CASSLASVNYGYTF
>TRBJ2-5|TRBV10-3|TRBD2|-
TGTGCCATCAGTGACGGCGGGGGGTATCAAGAGACCCAGTACTTC
CAISDGGGYQETQYF
>TRBJ1-2|TRBV9|-|-
TGTGCCAGCAGCGCGGGGGTGACCTATGGCTACACCTTC
CASSAGVTYGYTF
>TRBJ2-3|TRBV2|TRBD2|-
TGTGCCAGCACTGCTAGCGGAAGCACAGATACGCAGTATTTT
CASTASGSTDTQYF